This TCR beta chain came from a study of CD8 T cells in Susac syndrome. Study-level results: Individuals included in the TCR sequencing and HLA analysis were acknowledged by the study to be relatively few in number.

On this clonotype itself: The antigen remains unidentified.

The CDR3 runs to 15 residues. Germline V CDR1 and CDR2: LNHDA, SQIVND (reference sequence). Unmatched junction bases numbered 10, after V lost 9 bases and J lost 5 bases. Reverse transcription of 0.5 to 1 ug RNA used random hexamers. Coverage of TCR beta CDR3 amplification by immunoSEQ multiplex PCR extended to 54 Vbeta and 13 Jbeta. MiXCR, run by TCRdb on the immunoSEQ multiplex PCR reads, gives a single entry per CDR3 protein. Seen here are around 270,000 distinct CDR3 sequences, almost 85% observed once, and the top ten hold around 0.22%. This clonotype was sampled from a human donor with multiple sclerosis. The chain links TRBV19 to TRBJ2-1; TRBD1 agrees at 10 bases. Source material: CD8+ T cells from PBMCs. The CDR3 sequence is CASFPGTGENNEQFF. The CDR3 nucleotides read TGTGCCAGCTTTCCAGGGACAGGGGAAAACAATGAGCAGTTCTTC.